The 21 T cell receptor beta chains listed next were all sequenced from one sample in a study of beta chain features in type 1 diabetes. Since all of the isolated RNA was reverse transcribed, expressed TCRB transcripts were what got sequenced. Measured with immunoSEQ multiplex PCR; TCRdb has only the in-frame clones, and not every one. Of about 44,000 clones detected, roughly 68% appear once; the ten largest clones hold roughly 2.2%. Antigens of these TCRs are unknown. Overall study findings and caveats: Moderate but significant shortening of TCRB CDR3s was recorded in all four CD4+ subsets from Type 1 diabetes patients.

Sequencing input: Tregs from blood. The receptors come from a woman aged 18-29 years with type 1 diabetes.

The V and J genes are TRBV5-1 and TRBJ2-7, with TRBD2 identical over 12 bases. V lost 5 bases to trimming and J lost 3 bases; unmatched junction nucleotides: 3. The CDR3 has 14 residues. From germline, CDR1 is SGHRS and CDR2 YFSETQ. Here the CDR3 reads CASRTSGGSYEQYF. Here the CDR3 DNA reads TGCGCCAGCAGGACTAGCGGGGGAAGCTACGAGCAGTACTTC.

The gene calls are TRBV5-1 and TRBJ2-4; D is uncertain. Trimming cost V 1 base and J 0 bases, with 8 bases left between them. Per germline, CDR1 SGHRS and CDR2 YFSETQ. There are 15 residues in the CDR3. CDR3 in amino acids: CASSLSVLAKNIQYF. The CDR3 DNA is TGCGCCAGCAGCTTGTCAGTCCTAGCCAAAAACATTCAGTACTTC.

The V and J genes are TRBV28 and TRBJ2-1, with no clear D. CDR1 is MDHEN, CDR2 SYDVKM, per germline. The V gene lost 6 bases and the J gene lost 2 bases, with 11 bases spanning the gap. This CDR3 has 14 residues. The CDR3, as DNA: TGTGCCAGCAGAATAAACTCCGCCTACAATGAGCAGTTCTTC. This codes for CASRINSAYNEQFF.

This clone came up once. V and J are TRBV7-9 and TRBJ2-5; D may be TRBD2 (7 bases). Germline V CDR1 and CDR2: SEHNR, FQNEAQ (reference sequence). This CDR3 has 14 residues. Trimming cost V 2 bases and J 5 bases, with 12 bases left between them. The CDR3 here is CASSLSGGWETQYF. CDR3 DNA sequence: TGTGCCAGCAGCTTATCGGGGGGCTGGGAGACCCAGTACTTC. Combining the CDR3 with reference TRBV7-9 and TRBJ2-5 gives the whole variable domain DTGVSQNPRHKITKRGQNVTFRCDPISEHNRLYWYRQTLGQGPEFLTYFQNEAQLEKSRLLSDRFSAERPKGSFSTLEIQRTEQGDSAMYLCASSLSGGWETQYFGPGTRLLVL.

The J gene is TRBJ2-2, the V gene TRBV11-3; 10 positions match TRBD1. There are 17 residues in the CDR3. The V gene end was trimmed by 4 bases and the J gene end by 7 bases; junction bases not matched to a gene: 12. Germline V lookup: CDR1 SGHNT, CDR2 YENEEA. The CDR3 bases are TGTGCCAGCAGCTCGCGATCCGGGACAGGGGCGGGCGGGGAGCTGTTTTTT. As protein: CASSSRSGTGAGGELFF.

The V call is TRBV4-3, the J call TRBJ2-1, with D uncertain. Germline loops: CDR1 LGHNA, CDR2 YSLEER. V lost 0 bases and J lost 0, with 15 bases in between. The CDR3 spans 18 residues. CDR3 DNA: TGCGCCAGCAGCCAAGAGCGAGAGGCGGAGAGCTCCTACAATGAGCAGTTCTTC. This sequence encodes CASSQEREAESSYNEQFF.

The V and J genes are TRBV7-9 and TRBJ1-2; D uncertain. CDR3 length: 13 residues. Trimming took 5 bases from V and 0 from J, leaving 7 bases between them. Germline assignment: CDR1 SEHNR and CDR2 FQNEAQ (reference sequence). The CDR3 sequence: CASSRDANYGYTF. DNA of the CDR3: TGTGCCAGCAGCCGAGATGCTAACTATGGCTACACCTTC.

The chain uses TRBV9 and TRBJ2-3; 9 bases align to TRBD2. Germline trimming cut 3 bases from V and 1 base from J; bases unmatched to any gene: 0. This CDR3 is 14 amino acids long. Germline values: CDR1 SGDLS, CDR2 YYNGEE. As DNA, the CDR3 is TGTGCCAGCAGCGGACTAGCGGGCACAGATACGCAGTATTTT. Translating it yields CASSGLAGTDTQYF. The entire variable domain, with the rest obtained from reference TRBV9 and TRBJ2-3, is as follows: DSGVTQTPKHLITATGQRVTLRCSPRSGDLSVYWYQQSLDQGLQFLIQYYNGEERAKGNILERFSAQQFPDLHSELNLSSLELGDSALYFCASSGLAGTDTQYFGPGTRLTVL.

This CDR3 reads CASSLAGDNEQFF. The CDR3 DNA follows: TGTGCCAGCAGCTTAGCAGGGGACAATGAGCAGTTCTTC. The chain links TRBV11-2 to TRBJ2-1; TRBD1 is a possible D gene (6 bases). This CDR3 is 13 amino acids long. Trimming took 1 base from V and 5 from J, leaving 6 bases between them. Germline CDR1 is SGHAT and CDR2 is FQNNGV.

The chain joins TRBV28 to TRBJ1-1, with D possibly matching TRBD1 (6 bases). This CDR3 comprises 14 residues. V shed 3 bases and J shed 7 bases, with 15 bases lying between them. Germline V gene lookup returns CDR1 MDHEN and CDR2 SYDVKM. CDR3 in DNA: TGTGCCAGCAGTTTGGTGGGGGCATATGGTGAAGCTTTCTTT. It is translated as CASSLVGAYGEAFF.

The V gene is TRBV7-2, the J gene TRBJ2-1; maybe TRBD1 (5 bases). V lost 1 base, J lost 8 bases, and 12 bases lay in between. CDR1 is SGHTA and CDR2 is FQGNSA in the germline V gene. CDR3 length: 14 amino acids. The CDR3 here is CASSLDWTFDEQFF. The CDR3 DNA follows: TGTGCCAGCAGCTTAGATTGGACATTCGATGAGCAGTTCTTC.

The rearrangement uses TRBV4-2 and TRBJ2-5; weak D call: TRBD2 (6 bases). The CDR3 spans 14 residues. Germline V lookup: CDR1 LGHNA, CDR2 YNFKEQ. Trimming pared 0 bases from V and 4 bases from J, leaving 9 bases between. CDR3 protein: CASSQDAAGETQYF. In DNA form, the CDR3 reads TGTGCCAGCAGCCAAGATGCAGCGGGAGAGACCCAGTACTTC.

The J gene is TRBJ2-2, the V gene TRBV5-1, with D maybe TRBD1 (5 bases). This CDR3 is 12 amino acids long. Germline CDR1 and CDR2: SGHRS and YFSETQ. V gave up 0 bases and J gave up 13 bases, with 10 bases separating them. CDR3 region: CASSLVDRRLFF. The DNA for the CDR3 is TGCGCCAGCAGCTTGGTCGACAGACGGCTGTTTTTT.

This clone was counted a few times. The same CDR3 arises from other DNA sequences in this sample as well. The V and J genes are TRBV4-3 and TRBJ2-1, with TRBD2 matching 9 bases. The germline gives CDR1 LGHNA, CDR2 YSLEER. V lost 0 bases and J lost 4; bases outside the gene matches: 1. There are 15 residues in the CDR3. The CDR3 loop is CASSQETSGYNEQFF. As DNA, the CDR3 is TGCGCCAGCAGCCAAGAGACTAGCGGTTACAATGAGCAGTTCTTC.

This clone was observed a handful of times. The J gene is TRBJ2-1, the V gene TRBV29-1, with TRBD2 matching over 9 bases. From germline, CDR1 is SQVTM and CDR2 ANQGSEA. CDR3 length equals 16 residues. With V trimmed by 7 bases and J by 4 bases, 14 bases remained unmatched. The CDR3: CSAKTGLANRYNEQFF. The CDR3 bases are TGCAGCGCCAAAACCGGACTAGCGAATAGGTACAATGAGCAGTTCTTC.

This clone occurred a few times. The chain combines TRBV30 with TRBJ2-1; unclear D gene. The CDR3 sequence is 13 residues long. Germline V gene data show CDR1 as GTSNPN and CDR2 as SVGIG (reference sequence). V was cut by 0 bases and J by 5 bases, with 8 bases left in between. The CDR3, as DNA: TGTGCCTGGAGTGTTAATGTCCACAATGAGCAGTTCTTC. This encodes CAWSVNVHNEQFF.

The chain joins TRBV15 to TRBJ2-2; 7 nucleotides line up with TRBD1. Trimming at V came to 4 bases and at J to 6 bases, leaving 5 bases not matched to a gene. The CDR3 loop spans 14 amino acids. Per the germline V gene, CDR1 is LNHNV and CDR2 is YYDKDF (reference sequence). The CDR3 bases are TGTGCCACCAGCATAACAGGGGTTCCCGGGGAGCTGTTTTTT. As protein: CATSITGVPGELFF. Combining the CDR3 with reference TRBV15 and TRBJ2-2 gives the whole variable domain DAMVIQNPRYQVTQFGKPVTLSCSQTLNHNVMYWYQQKSSQAPKLLFHYYDKDFNNEADTPDNFQSRRPNTSFCFLDIRSPGLGDTAMYLCATSITGVPGELFFGEGSRLTVL.

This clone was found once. CDR3 nucleotides: TGTGCCAGCAGTTACTCTTCGGGGAGAGGCACTGAAGCTTTCTTT. Its protein is CASSYSSGRGTEAFF. The chain employs TRBV6-6 and TRBJ1-1; D uncertain. The V end lost 0 bases, the J end lost 4 bases, and 12 bases lay between the germline ends. The CDR3 has 15 amino acids. Germline assignment: CDR1 MNHNY and CDR2 SVGAGI (reference sequence).

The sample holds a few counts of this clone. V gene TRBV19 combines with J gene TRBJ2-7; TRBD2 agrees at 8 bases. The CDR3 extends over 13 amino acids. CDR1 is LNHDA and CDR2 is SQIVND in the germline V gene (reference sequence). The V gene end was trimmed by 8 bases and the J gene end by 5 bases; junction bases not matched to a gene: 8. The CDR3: CASGDRTSNEQYF. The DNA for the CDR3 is TGTGCCAGTGGGGACCGGACTAGCAACGAGCAGTACTTC.

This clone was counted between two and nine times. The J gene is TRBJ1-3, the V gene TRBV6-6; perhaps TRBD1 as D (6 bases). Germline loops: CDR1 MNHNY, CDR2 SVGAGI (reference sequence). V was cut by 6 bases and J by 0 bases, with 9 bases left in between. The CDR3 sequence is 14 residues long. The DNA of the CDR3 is TGTGCCAGCAGAAAGGACAGCTCTGGAAACACCATATATTTT. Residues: CASRKDSSGNTIYF.

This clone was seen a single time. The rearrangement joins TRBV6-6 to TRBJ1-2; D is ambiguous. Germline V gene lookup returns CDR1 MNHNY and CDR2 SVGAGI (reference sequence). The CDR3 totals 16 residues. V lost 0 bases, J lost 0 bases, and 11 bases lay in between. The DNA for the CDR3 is TGTGCCAGCAGTTACTCGAGTAGGCGGACTAACTATGGCTACACCTTC. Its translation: CASSYSSRRTNYGYTF.